One sample yielded the 19 T cell receptor beta chains listed below, sequenced in a study of early T cells in non-severe SARS-CoV-2 infection. TCRdb called the 5' RACE reads again in MiXCR, with one record for every CDR3 protein. The table includes some 49,000 distinct CDR3 sequences, about 4.1% detected once. Sequenced material: whole blood. The receptors shown here come from an adult who was a healthcare worker with PCR-confirmed SARS-CoV-2 infection or an uninfected control (not recorded which).

This clonotype was seen more than once but under ten times. The chain employs TRBV10-3 and TRBJ2-6; D tentatively fits TRBD1 or TRBD2 (5 bases each). The CDR3 has 18 amino acids. CDR1 is ENHRY and CDR2 is SYGVKD in the germline V gene. The V gene lost 3 bases and the J gene lost 0 bases, with 15 bases spanning the gap. Here the CDR3 reads CAISEWGPNSSGANVLTF. The CDR3 DNA reads TGTGCCATCAGTGAATGGGGACCGAACAGCTCTGGGGCCAACGTCCTGACTTTC.

This clonotype was seen at least ten times. This chain links TRBV20-1 with TRBJ1-2; D is unresolved. V dropped 1 base and J dropped 4 bases, with 16 bases sitting between them. The germline V gene has CDR1 DFQATT and CDR2 SNEGSKA (reference sequence). The CDR3 contains 15 residues. The CDR3 protein is CSARAQALDGYGYTF. The CDR3 DNA reads TGCAGTGCTAGAGCGCAGGCCTTAGATGGCTATGGCTACACCTTC.

This clonotype was recorded many times. The chain carries TRBV10-3 and TRBJ2-1; unclear D gene. Per the germline V gene, CDR1 is ENHRY and CDR2 is SYGVKD. The V end was cut by 4 bases, the J end by 5 bases, with 12 bases between. This CDR3 spans 14 amino acids. The CDR3 bases are TGTGCCATCAGTGTCGGCCAGGAAAACAATGAGCAGTTCTTC. Its translation: CAISVGQENNEQFF.

This clonotype was picked up many times. The chain has TRBV29-1 and TRBJ1-4; 8 bases fit TRBD1. The germline CDR1 and CDR2 sequences are SQVTM and ANQGSEA. The V and J ends lost 8 bases and 2 bases, in that order; junction bases with no gene match: 10. The CDR3 extends over 15 amino acids. CDR3 in DNA: TGCAGCTTCGTCCACCGACAGGGGACTAATGAAAAACTGTTTTTT. Protein: CSFVHRQGTNEKLFF.

This clonotype was counted ten times or more. This chain connects TRBV18 to TRBJ2-4; the D gene is possibly TRBD1 (5 bases). This CDR3 is built from 17 residues. V gave up 3 bases and J gave up 5 bases, with 20 bases separating them. Germline V gene data show CDR1 as KGHSH and CDR2 as LQKENI. This CDR3 reads CASSPQGVLWYENIQYF. The CDR3 nucleotides read TGTGCCAGCTCACCCCAGGGCGTGCTTTGGTACGAAAACATTCAGTACTTC.

This clonotype was counted between two and nine times. This chain links TRBV7-9 with TRBJ1-1; D gene unclear. CDR3 length equals 14 residues. The V and J ends lost 1 base and 2 bases respectively, with 8 bases between them. Germline CDR1 and CDR2: SEHNR and FQNEAQ (reference sequence). CDR3: CASSLVLPNTEAFF. The CDR3 DNA follows: TGTGCCAGCAGCTTAGTCCTGCCTAACACTGAAGCTTTCTTT. Supplemented by reference TRBV7-9 and TRBJ1-1, the full variable domain reads DTGVSQNPRHKITKRGQNVTFRCDPISEHNRLYWYRQTLGQGPEFLTYFQNEAQLEKSRLLSDRFSAERPKGSFSTLEIQRTEQGDSAMYLCASSLVLPNTEAFFGQGTRLTVV.

This chain links TRBV7-9 with TRBJ2-1; D is unclear. Deletions cut 5 bases from V and 7 bases from J, with 15 bases between. The CDR3 sequence is 14 residues long. Germline CDR1 reads SEHNR; CDR2 reads FQNEAQ (reference sequence). The CDR3 loop reads CASSRSFDVNEQFF. The CDR3 nucleotides read TGTGCCAGCAGCCGTAGTTTTGACGTGAATGAGCAGTTCTTC.

To note about this clonotype: This CDR3 fails to terminate in the conserved phenylalanine or tryptophan, so it likely reflects a read error. V and J are TRBV27 and TRBJ1-2; D is unresolved. Per the germline V gene, CDR1 is MNHEY and CDR2 is SMNVEV (reference sequence). The CDR3 totals 13 residues. Trimming cost V 6 bases and J 4 bases, with 12 bases left between them. The CDR3: CASSTFPGYGYTS. In DNA, the CDR3 is TGTGCCAGCAGCACCTTTCCAGGCTATGGCTACACCTCC.

This clonotype was counted at least ten times. The chain uses TRBV6-6 and TRBJ1-5, with 7 nucleotides matching TRBD1. Germline assignment: CDR1 MNHNY and CDR2 SVGAGI (reference sequence). The CDR3 consists of 17 residues. V gave up 6 bases and J gave up 1 base; unmatched junction bases: 12. For the CDR3, the DNA is TGTGCCAGCAGAGGGAAAGGGGGCTTCGGAAGCAATCAGCCCCAGCATTTT. Protein product: CASRGKGGFGSNQPQHF.

This clonotype appeared many times. V and J are TRBV6-2 or TRBV6-3 and TRBJ2-7; D possibly corresponds to TRBD2 (6 bases). V lost 6 bases and J 6 bases, leaving 27 bases between the germline ends. Germline CDR1 reads MNHEY; CDR2 reads SVGEGT. This CDR3 comprises 17 residues. As DNA, the CDR3 is TGTGCCAGCAGCTCAACCGACCCTAGCGCCACCCTTGGCGAGCAGTACTTC. This gives the protein CASSSTDPSATLGEQYF.

This clonotype has just a few counts. The chain links TRBV25-1 to TRBJ2-7; 7 nucleotides match TRBD1. V dropped 1 base and J dropped 3; count of bases not matched to a gene: 18. The CDR3 spans 19 residues. Germline-derived CDR1 and CDR2 are MGHDK and SYGVNS. The CDR3 nucleotides read TGTGCCAGCAGTGAATCCTTAACTAGACAGGGACGTTCGGTCTACGAGCAGTACTTC. Its protein is CASSESLTRQGRSVYEQYF.

The chain couples TRBV20-1 to TRBJ1-1, with 10 bases that match TRBD1. The CDR3 runs to 14 residues. J lost 11 bases, V lost 6 bases, and 15 bases had no gene match. Germline V gives CDR1 DFQATT, CDR2 SNEGSKA (reference sequence). CDR3 sequence (DNA): TGCAGTGCCAGGAGCGGGACAGGGGCCCATGCGGCTTTCTTT. This encodes CSARSGTGAHAAFF.

At least ten counts were recorded for this clonotype. The chain is built from TRBV12-3 or TRBV12-4 and TRBJ1-2, with 10 bases lining up with TRBD1. The CDR3 is 13 residues long. Trimming removed 7 bases from V and 7 bases from J; junction bases left unmatched: 6. The chain's CDR3 is CASNPTGGIGYTF. The DNA of the CDR3 is TGTGCCAGCAATCCGACAGGGGGCATTGGCTACACCTTC.

This clonotype was detected only a few times. This sequence joins TRBV24-1 and TRBJ2-4; a weak D match, TRBD2 (6 bases). The germline V gene has CDR1 KGHDR and CDR2 SFDVKD. V was cut by 5 bases and J by 6 bases, with 10 bases left in between. The CDR3 loop spans 13 amino acids. CDR3 sequence reads: CATSGHSGNIQYF. In nucleotides, the CDR3 is TGTGCCACCAGTGGCCATAGCGGAAACATTCAGTACTTC.

This clonotype occurred many times. The chain links TRBV29-1 to TRBJ2-3; tentatively, D is TRBD2 (5 bases). V lost 5 bases and J 0 bases, leaving 12 bases between the germline ends. CDR3 size: 14 residues. Germline lookup yields CDR1 SQVTM and CDR2 ANQGSEA. The CDR3 region has the DNA TGCAGCGTTTCCACGGGGAGTAGCACAGATACGCAGTATTTT. Translated: CSVSTGSSTDTQYF.

This clonotype was observed at least ten times. The chain couples TRBV5-8 to TRBJ1-1; D remains unclear. Deletions cut 0 bases from V and 2 bases from J, with 20 bases between. The V gene's germline CDR1 is SGHTS and CDR2 YDEGEE. This CDR3 region has 18 residues. The CDR3 region is CASSLEPVGWERNTEAFF. CDR3 DNA sequence: TGTGCCAGCAGCTTGGAACCCGTTGGCTGGGAGCGAAACACTGAAGCTTTCTTT.

This clonotype was counted ten times or more. The V gene is TRBV10-3, the J gene TRBJ2-1, with 10 bases lining up with TRBD2. Looked up from germline, CDR1 is ENHRY and CDR2 is SYGVKD. The ends lost 7 bases at V and 4 bases at J; junction bases unmatched: 7. The CDR3 spans 15 residues. The CDR3 region has the DNA TGTGCCATCAAGCGGGAGGGCCTGGCTTACAATGAGCAGTTCTTC. Encoded protein: CAIKREGLAYNEQFF.

V is TRBV5-1 and J is TRBJ1-5; D is possibly TRBD1 (5 bases). The CDR3 runs to 14 residues. Germline CDR1 reads SGHRS; CDR2 reads YFSETQ. Trimming stripped 1 base from V and 4 bases from J, with 9 bases between. The CDR3 reads CASSLTAGNQPQHF. CDR3 nucleotides: TGCGCCAGCAGCTTGACGGCAGGGAATCAGCCCCAGCATTTT.

This rearrangement joins TRBV6-1 to TRBJ1-2, with unresolved D. This CDR3 has 14 amino acids. Deletions cut 4 bases from V and 1 base from J, with 10 bases between. From germline, CDR1 is MNHNS and CDR2 SASEGT. The chain's CDR3 is CASSGGRLNYGYTF. As DNA, the CDR3 is TGTGCCAGCAGTGGCGGCAGACTTAACTATGGCTACACCTTC.